The clone carrying this TCR beta chain has only a few counts. Its target is not known. Germline-derived CDR1 and CDR2 are SEHNR and FQNEAQ (reference sequence). The CDR3 is 16 residues long. Trimming pared 2 bases from V and 0 bases from J, leaving 11 bases between. The source of the sample is a study of T-cell reconstitution after alpha-beta-depleted transplantation in children. General observations from the study: Several hundred rapidly expanded clones from non-depleted graft cells reportedly supplied alpha-beta T cells about two months post-transplant. The study traced high day-60 TCRbeta diversity in some patients to surviving recipient T cells and thymic progenitors.

Unique molecular identifiers were used to barcode this TCRbeta library. TCRdb reprocessed the PCR reads via MiXCR and lists one record per CDR3 protein. The data show about 1,000,000 distinct CDR3 sequences, less than 30% seen once. The clonotype originates from a boy in the first two years of life who had a stem cell transplant for SCID, so the T cells may come from the graft donor. The sample here was PBMCs, mostly from graft donor cells, taken 360 days after TCRalphabeta/CD19-depleted stem cell transplant. V gene TRBV7-9 combines with J gene TRBJ1-3; TRBD1 is a possible D gene (5 bases). This chain's CDR3 is CASSLKRGGSGNTIYF. CDR3 in DNA: TGTGCCAGCAGCTTAAAGCGCGGGGGCTCTGGAAACACCATATATTTT.